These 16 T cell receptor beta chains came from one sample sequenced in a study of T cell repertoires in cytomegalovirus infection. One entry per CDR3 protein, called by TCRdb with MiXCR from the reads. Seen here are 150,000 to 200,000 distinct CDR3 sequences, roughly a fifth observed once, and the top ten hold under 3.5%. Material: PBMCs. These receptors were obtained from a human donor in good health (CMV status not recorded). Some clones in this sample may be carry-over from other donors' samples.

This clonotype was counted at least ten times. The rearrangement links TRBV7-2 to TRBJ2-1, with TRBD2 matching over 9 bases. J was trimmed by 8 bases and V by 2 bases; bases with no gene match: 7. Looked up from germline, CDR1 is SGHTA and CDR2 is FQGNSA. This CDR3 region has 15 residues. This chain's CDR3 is CASSLKGGGAHEQFF. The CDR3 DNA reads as TGTGCCAGCAGCTTAAAGGGCGGGGGGGCCCATGAGCAGTTCTTC.

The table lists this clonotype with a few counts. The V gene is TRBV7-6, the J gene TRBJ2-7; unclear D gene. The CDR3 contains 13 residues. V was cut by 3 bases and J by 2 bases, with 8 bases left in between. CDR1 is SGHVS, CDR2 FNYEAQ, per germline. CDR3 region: CASSFDLAYEQYF. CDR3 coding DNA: TGTGCCAGCAGCTTTGACTTGGCCTACGAGCAGTACTTC.

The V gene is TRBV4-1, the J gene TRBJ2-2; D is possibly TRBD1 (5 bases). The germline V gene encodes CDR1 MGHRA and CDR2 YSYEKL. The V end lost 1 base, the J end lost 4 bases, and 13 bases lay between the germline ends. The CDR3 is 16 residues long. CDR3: CASSQGQGPSTGELFF. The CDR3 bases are TGCGCCAGCAGCCAAGGGCAGGGCCCGAGCACCGGGGAGCTGTTTTTT.

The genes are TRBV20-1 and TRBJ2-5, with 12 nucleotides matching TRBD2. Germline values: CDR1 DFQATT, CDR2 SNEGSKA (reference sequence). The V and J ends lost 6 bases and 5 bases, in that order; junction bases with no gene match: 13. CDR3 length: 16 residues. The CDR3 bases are TGCAGTGCAAAACCTAGCGGGGGGGGATCGTGGGAGACCCAGTACTTC. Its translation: CSAKPSGGGSWETQYF.

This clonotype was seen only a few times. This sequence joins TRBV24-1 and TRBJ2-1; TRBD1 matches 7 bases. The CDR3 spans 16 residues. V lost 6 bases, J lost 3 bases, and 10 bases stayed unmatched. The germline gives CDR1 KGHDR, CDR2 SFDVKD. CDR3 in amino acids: CATSRSGQNDYNEQFF. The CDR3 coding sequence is TGTGCCACCAGTCGTTCGGGACAGAACGACTACAATGAGCAGTTCTTC.

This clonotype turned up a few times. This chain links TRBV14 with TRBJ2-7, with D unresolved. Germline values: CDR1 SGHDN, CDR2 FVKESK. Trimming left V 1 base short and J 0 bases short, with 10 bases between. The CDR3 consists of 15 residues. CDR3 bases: TGTGCCAGCAGCCAAGGTTCAGGATTCTCCTACGAGCAGTACTTC. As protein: CASSQGSGFSYEQYF.

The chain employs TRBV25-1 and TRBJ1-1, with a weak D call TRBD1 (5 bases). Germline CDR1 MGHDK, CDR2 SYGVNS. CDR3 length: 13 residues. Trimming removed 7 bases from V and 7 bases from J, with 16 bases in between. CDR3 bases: TGTGCCAGCACCGACAGCCTAGTAGGTGAAGCTTTCTTT. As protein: CASTDSLVGEAFF.

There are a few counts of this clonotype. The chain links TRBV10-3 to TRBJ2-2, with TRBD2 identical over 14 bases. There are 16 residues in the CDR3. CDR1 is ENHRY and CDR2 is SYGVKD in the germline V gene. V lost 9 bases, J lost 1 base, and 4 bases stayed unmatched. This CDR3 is CAIGTSGGENTGELFF. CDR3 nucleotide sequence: TGTGCCATTGGGACTAGCGGGGGTGAGAACACCGGGGAGCTGTTTTTT.

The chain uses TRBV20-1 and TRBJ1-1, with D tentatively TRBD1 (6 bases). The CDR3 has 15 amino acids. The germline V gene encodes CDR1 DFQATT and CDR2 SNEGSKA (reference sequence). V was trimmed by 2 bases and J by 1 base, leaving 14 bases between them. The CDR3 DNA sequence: TGCAGTGCTAGACAGGGGCGGGGAACGAACACTGAAGCTTTCTTT. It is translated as CSARQGRGTNTEAFF.

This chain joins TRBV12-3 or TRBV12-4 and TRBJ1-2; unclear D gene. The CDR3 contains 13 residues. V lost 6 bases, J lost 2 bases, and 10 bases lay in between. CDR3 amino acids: CASRATQNYGYTF. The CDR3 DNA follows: TGTGCCAGCAGGGCCACACAGAACTATGGCTACACCTTC.

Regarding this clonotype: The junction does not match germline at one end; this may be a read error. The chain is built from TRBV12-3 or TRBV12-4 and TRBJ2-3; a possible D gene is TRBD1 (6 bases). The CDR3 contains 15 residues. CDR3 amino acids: CASRPRGGSTDTLYF. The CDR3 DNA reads TGTGCCAGCAGACCCCGAGGGGGTTCAACAGATACGCTGTATTTT.

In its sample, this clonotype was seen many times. CDR3 protein: CASSLARWGARNSPLHF. The CDR3 DNA follows: TGTGCCAGCAGTTTAGCCCGATGGGGGGCGAGGAATTCACCCCTCCACTTT. The rearrangement uses TRBV28 and TRBJ1-6; TRBD1 is a possible D gene (6 bases). Looked up from germline, CDR1 is MDHEN and CDR2 is SYDVKM. This CDR3 contains 17 residues. V shed 2 bases and J shed 7 bases, with 18 bases lying between them.

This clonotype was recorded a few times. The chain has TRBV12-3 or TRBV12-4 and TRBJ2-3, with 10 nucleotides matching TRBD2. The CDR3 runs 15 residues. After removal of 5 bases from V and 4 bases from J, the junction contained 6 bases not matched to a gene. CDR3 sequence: CASSILAGFADTQYF. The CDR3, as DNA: TGTGCCAGCAGTATACTAGCGGGATTCGCAGATACGCAGTATTTT.

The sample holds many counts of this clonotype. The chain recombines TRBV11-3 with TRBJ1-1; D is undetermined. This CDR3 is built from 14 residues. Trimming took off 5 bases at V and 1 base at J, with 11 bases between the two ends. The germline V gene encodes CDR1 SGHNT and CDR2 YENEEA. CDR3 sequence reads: CASSGSLRNTEAFF. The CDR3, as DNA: TGTGCCAGCAGCGGATCCCTCAGGAACACTGAAGCTTTCTTT.

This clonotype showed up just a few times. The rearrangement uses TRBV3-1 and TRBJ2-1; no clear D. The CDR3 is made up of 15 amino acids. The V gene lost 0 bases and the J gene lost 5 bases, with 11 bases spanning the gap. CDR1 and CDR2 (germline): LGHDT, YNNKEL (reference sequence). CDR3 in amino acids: CASSQDISPHNEQFF. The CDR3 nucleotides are TGTGCCAGCAGCCAAGATATTTCGCCCCACAATGAGCAGTTCTTC.

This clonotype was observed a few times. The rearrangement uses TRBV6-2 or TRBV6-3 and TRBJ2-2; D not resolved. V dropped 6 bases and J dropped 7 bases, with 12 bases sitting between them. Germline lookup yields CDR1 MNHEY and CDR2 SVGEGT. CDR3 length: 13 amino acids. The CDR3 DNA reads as TGTGCCAGCAGAACCCAGGCTGGCGGGGAGCTGTTTTTT. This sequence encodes CASRTQAGGELFF.